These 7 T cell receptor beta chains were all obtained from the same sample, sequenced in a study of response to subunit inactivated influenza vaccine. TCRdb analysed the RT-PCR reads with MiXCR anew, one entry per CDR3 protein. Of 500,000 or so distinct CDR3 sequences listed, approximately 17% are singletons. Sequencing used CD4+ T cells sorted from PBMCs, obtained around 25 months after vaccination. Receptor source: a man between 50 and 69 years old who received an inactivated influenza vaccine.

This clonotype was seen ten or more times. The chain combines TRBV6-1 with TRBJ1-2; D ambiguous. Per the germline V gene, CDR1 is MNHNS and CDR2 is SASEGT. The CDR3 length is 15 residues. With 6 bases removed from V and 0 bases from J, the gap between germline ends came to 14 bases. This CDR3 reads CASSNPSSANYGYTF. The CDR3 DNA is TGTGCCAGCAGCAACCCTAGCTCTGCTAACTATGGCTACACCTTC.

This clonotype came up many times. This chain's CDR3 is CSAPGTGLYGYTF. The CDR3, as DNA: TGCAGTGCTCCCGGGACAGGGTTATATGGCTACACCTTC. The chain recombines TRBV20-1 with TRBJ1-2; 9 nucleotides agree with TRBD1. The V gene's germline CDR1 is DFQATT and CDR2 SNEGSKA (reference sequence). Germline trimming cut 5 bases from V and 5 bases from J; bases unmatched to any gene: 6. This CDR3 comprises 13 residues.

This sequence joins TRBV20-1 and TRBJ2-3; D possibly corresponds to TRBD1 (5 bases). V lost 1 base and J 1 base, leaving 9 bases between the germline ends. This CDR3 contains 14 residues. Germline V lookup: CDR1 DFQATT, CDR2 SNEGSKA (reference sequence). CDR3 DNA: TGCAGTGCTAGAGCTGCAGGGCGCACAGATACGCAGTATTTT. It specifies CSARAAGRTDTQYF.

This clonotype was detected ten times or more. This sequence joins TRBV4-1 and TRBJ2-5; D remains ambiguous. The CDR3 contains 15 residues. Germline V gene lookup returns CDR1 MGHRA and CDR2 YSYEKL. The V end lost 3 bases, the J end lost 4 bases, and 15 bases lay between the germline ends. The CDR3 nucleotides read TGCGCCAGCAGCCATCCCGACCTGCTAGGAGAGACCCAGTACTTC. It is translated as CASSHPDLLGETQYF.

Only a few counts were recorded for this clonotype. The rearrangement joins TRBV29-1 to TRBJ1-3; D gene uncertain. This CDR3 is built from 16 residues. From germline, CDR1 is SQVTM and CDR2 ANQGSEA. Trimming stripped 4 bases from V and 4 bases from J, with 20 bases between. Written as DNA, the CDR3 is TGCAGCGTTGCTGGCGGCCGCCCTTCATCGGGAAACACCATATATTTT. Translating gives CSVAGGRPSSGNTIYF.

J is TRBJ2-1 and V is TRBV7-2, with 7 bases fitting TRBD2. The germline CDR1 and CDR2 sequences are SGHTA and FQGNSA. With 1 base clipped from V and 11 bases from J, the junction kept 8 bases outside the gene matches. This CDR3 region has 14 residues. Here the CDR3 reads CASSLVAGDDKQFF. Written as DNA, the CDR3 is TGTGCCAGCAGCTTAGTCGCGGGAGACGATAAGCAGTTCTTC.

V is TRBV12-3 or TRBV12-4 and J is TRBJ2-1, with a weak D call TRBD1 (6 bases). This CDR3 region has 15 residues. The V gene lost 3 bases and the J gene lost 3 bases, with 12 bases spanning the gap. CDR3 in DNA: TGTGCCAGCAGTTTTCTGTCAGGGGTCTACAATGAGCAGTTCTTC. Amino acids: CASSFLSGVYNEQFF.